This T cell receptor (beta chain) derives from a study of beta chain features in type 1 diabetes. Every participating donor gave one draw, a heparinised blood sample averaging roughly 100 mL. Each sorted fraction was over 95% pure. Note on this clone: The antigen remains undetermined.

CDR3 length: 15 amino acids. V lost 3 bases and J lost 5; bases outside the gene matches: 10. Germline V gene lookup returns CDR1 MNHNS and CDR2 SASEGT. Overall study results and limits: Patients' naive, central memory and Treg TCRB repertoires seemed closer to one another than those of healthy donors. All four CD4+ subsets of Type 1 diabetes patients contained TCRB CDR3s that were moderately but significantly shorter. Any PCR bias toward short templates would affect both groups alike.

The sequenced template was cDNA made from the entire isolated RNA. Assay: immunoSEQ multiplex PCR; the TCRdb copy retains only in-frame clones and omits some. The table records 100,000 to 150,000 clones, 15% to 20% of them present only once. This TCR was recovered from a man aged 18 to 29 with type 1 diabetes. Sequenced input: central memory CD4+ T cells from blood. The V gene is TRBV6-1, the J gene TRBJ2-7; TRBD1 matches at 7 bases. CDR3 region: CASSDPGQLSHEQYF. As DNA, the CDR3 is TGTGCCAGCAGTGATCCGGGACAGCTAAGCCACGAGCAGTACTTC.